Included here is one T cell receptor (beta chain) sequence, with context. The sample belongs to a study of blood T cell repertoires in COVID-19. TCRdb's copy holds only in-frame clones and misses some; the assay was immunoSEQ multiplex PCR. The sample carries some 220,000 clones, about 90% recorded once. The CDR3 runs to 13 residues. Germline lookup yields CDR1 SGHAT and CDR2 FQNNGV. Trimming at V came to 6 bases and at J to 7 bases, leaving 5 bases not matched to a gene. This receptor was obtained from a woman aged 18-29 years who had recovered from COVID-19. This sequence joins TRBV11-2 and TRBJ2-7, with 11 bases that match TRBD1. The sequenced material came from peripheral blood. CDR3 protein: CASRSGTGGEQYF. In DNA, the CDR3 is TGTGCCAGCAGATCCGGGACAGGGGGTGAGCAGTACTTC. The entire variable domain, with the rest obtained from reference TRBV11-2 and TRBJ2-7, is as follows: EAGVAQSPRYKIIEKRQSVAFWCNPISGHATLYWYQQILGQGPKLLIQFQNNGVVDDSQLPKDRFSAERLKGVDSTLKIQPAKLEDSAVYLCASRSGTGGEQYFGPGTRLTVT.